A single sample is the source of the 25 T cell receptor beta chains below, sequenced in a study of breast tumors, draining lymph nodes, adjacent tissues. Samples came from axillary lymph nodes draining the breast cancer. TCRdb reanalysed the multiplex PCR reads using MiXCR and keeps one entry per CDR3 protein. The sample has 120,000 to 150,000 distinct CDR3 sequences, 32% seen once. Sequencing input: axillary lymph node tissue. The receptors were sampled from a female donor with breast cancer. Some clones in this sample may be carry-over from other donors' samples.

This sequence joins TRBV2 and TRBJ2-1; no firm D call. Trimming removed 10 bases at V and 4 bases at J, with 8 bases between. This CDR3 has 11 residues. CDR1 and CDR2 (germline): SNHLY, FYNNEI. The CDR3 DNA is TGTGCCAATAGTGATTACAATGAGCAGTTCTTC. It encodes CANSDYNEQFF.

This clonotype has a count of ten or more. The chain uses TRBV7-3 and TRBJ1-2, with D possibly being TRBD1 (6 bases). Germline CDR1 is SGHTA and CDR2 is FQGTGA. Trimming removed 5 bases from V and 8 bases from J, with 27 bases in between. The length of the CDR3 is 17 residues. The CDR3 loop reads CASSHSTNPGQRQGYTF. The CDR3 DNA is TGTGCCAGCAGCCATTCTACCAATCCTGGACAGCGTCAGGGCTACACCTTC.

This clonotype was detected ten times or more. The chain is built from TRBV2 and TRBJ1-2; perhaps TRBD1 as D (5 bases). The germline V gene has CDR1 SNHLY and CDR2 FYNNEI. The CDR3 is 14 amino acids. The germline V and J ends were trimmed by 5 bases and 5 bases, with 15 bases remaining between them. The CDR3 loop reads CASSSRETGYGYTF. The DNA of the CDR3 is TGTGCCAGCAGTTCCAGGGAAACGGGATATGGCTACACCTTC.

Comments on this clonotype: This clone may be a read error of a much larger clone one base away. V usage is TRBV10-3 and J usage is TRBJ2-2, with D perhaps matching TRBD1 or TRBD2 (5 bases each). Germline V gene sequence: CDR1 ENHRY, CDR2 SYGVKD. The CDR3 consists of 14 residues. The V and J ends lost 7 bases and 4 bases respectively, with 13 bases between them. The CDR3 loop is CAIKRVGGTGELFF. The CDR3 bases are TGTGCCATCAAACGGGTTGGGGGCACCGGGGAGCTGTTTTTT.

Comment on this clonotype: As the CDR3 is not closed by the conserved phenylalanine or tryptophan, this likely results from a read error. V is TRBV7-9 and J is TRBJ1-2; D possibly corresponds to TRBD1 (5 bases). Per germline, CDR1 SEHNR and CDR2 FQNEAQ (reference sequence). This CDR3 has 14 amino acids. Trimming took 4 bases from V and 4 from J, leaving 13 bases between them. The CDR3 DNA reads TGTGCCAGCAGCTCCTCGGGGGGGGGCTATGGCTACACCCAC. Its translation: CASSSSGGGYGYTH.

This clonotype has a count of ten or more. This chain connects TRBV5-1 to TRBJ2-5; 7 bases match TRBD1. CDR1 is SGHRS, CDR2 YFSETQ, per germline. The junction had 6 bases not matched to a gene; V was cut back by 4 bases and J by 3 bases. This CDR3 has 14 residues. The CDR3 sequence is CASSQGQWEETQYF. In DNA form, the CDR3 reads TGCGCCAGCAGCCAGGGACAGTGGGAAGAGACCCAGTACTTC.

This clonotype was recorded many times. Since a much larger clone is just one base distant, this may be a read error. The CDR3 nucleotides are TGTGCCAGCAGCGCGGGACAGGCCGTCTCCTACGAGCAGTACTTC. This sequence encodes CASSAGQAVSYEQYF. V gene TRBV5-4 combines with J gene TRBJ2-7; 8 nucleotides align to TRBD1. This CDR3 has 15 residues. Germline CDR1 and CDR2: SGHNT and YYREEE (reference sequence). J gave up 0 bases and V 4 bases, and 6 bases lay outside the gene matches.

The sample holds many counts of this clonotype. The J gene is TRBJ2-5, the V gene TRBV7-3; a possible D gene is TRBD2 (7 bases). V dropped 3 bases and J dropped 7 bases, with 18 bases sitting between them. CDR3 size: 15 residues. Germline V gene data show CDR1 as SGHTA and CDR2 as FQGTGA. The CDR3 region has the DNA TGTGCCAGCAGCTTTGGCGGGGGCGGTCTCGCGACCCAGTACTTC. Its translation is CASSFGGGGLATQYF.

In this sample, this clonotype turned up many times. The CDR3 nucleotides read TGTGCCAGCAGCCGCCGACAGGGGGACGCCTCTGGAAACACCATATATTTT. Translated, it gives CASSRRQGDASGNTIYF. The chain couples TRBV4-2 to TRBJ1-3; 9 nucleotides line up with TRBD1. This CDR3 is built from 17 residues. Unmatched junction bases numbered 7, after V lost 4 bases and J lost 0 bases. The germline CDR1 and CDR2 sequences are LGHNA and YNFKEQ.

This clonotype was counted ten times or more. CDR3 residues: CASSSRDSVWADTQYF. The CDR3 nucleotides are TGTGCCAGCAGCTCAAGAGACAGTGTTTGGGCAGATACGCAGTATTTT. V usage is TRBV5-8 and J usage is TRBJ2-3; TRBD1 is a possible D gene (5 bases). The CDR3 has 16 residues. V was pared by 3 bases and J by 4 bases, with 18 bases between. Germline V gives CDR1 SGHTS, CDR2 YDEGEE.

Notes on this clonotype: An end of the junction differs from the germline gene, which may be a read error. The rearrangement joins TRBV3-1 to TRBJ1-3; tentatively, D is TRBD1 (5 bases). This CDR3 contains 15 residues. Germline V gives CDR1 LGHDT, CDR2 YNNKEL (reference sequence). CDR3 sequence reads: CASSQGGGPGNTIYF. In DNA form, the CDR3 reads TGCGCCAGCAGCCAAGGCGGGGGACCTGGAAACACCATATATTTT.

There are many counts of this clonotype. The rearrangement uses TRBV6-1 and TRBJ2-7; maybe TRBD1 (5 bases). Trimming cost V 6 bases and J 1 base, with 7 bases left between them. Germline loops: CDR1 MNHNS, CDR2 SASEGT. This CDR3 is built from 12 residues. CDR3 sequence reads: CASSRQSYEQYV. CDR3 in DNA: TGTGCCAGCAGCAGACAGTCCTACGAGCAGTACGTC.

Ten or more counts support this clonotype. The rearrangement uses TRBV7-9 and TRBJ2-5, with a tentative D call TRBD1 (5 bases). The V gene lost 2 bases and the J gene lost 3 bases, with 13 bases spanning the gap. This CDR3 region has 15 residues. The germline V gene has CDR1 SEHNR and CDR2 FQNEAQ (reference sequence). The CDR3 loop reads CASSLRVTVEETQYF. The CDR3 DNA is TGTGCCAGCAGCTTAAGGGTGACAGTTGAAGAGACCCAGTACTTC.

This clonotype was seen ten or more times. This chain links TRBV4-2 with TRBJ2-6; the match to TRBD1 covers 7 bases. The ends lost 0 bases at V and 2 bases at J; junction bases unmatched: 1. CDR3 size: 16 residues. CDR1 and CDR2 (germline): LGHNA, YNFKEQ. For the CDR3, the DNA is TGTGCCAGCAGCCAAGATGGGACAGCTGGGGCCAACGTCCTGACTTTC. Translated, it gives CASSQDGTAGANVLTF.

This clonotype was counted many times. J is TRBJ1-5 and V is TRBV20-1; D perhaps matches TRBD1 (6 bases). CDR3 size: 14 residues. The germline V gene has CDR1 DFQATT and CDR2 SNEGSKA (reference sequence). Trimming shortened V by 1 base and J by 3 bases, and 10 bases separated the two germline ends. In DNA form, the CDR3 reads TGCAGTGCTAGAGGGACAGAGTACAATCAGCCCCAGCATTTT. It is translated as CSARGTEYNQPQHF.

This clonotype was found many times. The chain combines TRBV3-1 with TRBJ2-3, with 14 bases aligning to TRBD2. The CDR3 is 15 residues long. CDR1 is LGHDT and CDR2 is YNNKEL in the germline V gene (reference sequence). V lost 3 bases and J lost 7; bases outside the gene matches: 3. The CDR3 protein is CASSQRLAGGYTQYF. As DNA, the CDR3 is TGTGCCAGCAGCCAGAGACTAGCGGGGGGGTATACGCAGTATTTT.

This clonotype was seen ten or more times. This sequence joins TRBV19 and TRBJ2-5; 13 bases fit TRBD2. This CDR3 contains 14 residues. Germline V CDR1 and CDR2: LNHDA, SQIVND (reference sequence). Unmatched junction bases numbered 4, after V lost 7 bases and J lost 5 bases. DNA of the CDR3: TGTGCCAGTACTGGACTAGCGGGGGTCGAGACCCAGTACTTC. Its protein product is CASTGLAGVETQYF.

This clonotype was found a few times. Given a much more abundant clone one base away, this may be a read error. CDR3 sequence reads: CSARQGLNYAYTF. For the CDR3, the DNA is TGCAGTGCTAGGCAGGGACTAAACTATGCCTACACCTTC. J is TRBJ1-2 and V is TRBV20-1; D possibly corresponds to TRBD1 (5 bases). Per the germline V gene, CDR1 is DFQATT and CDR2 is SNEGSKA (reference sequence). CDR3 length equals 13 residues.

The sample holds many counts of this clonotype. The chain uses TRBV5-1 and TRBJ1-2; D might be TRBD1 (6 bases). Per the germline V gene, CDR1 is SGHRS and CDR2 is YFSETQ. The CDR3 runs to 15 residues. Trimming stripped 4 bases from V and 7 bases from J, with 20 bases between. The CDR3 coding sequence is TGCGCCAGCAGCCCGGGGGCTGAGCAGGGGAGTGGCTACACCTTC. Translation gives CASSPGAEQGSGYTF.

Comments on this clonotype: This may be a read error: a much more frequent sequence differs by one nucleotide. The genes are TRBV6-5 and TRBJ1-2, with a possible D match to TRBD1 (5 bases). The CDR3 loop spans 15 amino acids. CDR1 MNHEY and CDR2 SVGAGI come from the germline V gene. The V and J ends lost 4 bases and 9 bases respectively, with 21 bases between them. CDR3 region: CASSSQHRGGSSYTF. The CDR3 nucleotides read TGTGCCAGCAGTTCACAACATCGGGGCGGGAGTAGCTACACCTTC.

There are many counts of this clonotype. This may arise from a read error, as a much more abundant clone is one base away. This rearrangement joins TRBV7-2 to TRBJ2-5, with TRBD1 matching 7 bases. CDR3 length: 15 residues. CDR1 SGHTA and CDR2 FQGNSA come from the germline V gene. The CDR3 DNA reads TGTGTCAGCAGCTCCACGGGACAGCCCCAAAAGACCCAGTACTTC. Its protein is CVSSSTGQPQKTQYF.

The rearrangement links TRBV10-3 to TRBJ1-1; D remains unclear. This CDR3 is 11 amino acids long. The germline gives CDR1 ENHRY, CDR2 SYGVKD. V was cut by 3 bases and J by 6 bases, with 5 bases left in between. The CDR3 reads CAISERPEAFF. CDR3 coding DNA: TGTGCCATCAGTGAAAGGCCTGAAGCTTTCTTT.

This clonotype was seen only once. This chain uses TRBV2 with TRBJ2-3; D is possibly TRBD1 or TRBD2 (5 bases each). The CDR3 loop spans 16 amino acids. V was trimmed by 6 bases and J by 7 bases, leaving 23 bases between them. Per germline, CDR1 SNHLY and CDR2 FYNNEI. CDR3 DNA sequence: TGTGCCAGCAGCGCTGAGGGGCACCCCGGACGGCATACGCAGTATTTT. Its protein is CASSAEGHPGRHTQYF.

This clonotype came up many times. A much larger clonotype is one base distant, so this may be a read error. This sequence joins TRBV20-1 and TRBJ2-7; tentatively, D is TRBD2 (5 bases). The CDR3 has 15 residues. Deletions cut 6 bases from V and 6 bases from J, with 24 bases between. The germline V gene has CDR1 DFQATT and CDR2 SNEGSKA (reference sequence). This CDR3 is CSAQLPQDRTGEQYF. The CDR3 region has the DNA TGCAGTGCCCAGCTTCCCCAGGACCGGACTGGCGAGCAGTACTTC.

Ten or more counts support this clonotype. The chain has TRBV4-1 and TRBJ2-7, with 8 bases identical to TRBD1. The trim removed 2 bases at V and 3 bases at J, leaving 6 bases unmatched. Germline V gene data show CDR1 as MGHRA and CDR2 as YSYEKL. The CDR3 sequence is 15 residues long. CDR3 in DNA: TGCGCCAGCAGCCAATTGGGACAGGAAAACTACGAGCAGTACTTC. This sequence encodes CASSQLGQENYEQYF.